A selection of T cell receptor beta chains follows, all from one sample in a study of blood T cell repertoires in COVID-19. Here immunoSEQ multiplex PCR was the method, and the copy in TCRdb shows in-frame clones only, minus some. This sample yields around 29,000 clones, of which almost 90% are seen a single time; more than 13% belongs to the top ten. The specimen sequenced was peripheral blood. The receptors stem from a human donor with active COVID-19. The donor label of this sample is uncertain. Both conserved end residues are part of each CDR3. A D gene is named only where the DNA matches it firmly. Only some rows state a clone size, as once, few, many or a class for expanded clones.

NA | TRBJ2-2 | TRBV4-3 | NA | CASSPSLGRRSLLGELFF | TGCGCCAGCAGCCCCTCACTGGGGCGAAGGTCTCTCTTAGGGGAGCTGTTTTTT
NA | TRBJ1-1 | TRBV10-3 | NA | CAISREPNTEAFF | TGTGCCATCAGCCGGGAACCGAACACTGAAGCTTTCTTT
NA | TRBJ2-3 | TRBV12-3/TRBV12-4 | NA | CASSFNFADTQYF | TGTGCCAGCAGTTTCAATTTTGCAGATACGCAGTATTTT
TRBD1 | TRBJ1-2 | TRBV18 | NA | CASSPGGGGGYTF | TGTGCCAGCTCACCCGGAGGGGGCGGTGGCTACACCTTC
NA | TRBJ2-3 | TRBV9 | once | CASSVAGGSSDTQYF | TGTGCCAGCAGCGTAGCTGGAGGGTCCTCAGATACGCAGTATTTT
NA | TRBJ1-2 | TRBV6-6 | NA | CASSYYGPGEGYTF | TGTGCCAGCAGTTACTACGGGCCCGGGGAGGGCTACACCTTC
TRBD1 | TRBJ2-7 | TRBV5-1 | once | CASSFGDRAAYEQYF | TGCGCCAGCAGCTTCGGGGACAGGGCTGCCTACGAGCAGTACTTC
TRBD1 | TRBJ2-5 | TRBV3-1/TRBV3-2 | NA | CASSHPEGQGVRILETQYF | TGTGCCAGCAGCCATCCCGAGGGACAGGGGGTGAGGATCCTGGAGACCCAGTACTTC
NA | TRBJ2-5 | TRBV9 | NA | CASSVDERLETQYF | TGTGCCAGCAGCGTAGATGAGCGGTTAGAGACCCAGTACTTC
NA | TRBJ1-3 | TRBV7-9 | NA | CASSVDRTGGTGNTIYF | TGTGCCAGCAGCGTCGACAGGACGGGGGGGACTGGAAACACCATATATTTT
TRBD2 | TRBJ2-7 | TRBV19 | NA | CASSISSGTYEQYF | TGTGCCAGTAGTATTTCTAGCGGGACCTACGAGCAGTACTTC
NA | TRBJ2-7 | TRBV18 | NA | CASSPSQIYEQYF | TGTGCCAGCTCACCGTCACAGATCTACGAGCAGTACTTC
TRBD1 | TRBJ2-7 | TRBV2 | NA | CASKKPGQGVYEQYF | TGTGCCAGCAAGAAACCGGGACAGGGGGTGTACGAGCAGTACTTC
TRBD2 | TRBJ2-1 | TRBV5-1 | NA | CASSRTSDDNEQFF | TGCGCCAGCAGTCGGACTAGCGACGACAATGAGCAGTTCTTC
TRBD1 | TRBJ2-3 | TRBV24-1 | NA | CATSDSGTGGTDTQYF | TGTGCCACCAGTGATTCCGGGACAGGGGGTACAGATACGCAGTATTTT
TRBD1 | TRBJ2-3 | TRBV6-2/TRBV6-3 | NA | CASSLDRGRQDTQYF | TGTGCCAGCAGTTTGGACAGGGGTCGTCAAGATACGCAGTATTTT
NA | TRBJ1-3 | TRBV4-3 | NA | CASSHDMRNTIYF | TGCGCCAGCAGCCACGACATGCGAAACACCATATATTTT
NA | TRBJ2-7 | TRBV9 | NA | CASSVDKGDEQYF | TGTGCCAGCAGCGTAGACAAAGGGGACGAGCAGTACTTC
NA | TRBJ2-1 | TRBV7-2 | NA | CASSLLGGNEQFF | TGTGCCAGCAGCCTCCTAGGTGGCAATGAGCAGTTCTTC
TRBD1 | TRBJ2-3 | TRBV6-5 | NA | CASSITGENTQYF | TGTGCCAGCAGTATAACAGGGGAAAATACGCAGTATTTT
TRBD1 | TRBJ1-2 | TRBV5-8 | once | CASSLGRTGNYGYTF | TGTGCCAGCAGCTTGGGTCGGACAGGAAACTATGGCTACACCTTC
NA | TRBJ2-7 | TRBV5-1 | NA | CASSLELTYEQYF | TGCGCCAGCAGCTTGGAACTGACCTACGAGCAGTACTTC
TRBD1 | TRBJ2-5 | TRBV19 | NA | CASSIEGGAKTQYF | TGTGCCAGTAGTATAGAAGGGGGCGCAAAGACCCAGTACTTC
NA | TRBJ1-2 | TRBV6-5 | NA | CASSYGGGSYGYTF | TGTGCCAGCAGTTACGGGGGGGGCTCCTATGGCTACACCTTC
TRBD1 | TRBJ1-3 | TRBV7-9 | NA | CASSGQGDSGNTIYF | TGTGCCAGCAGCGGACAGGGGGACTCTGGAAACACCATATATTTT
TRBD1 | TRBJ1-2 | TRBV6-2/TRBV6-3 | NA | CASSGTGGYSKFGYTF | TGTGCCAGCAGTGGGACAGGGGGCTATTCCAAGTTTGGCTACACCTTC
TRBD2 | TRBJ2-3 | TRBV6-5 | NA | CASSPGTSGGAPYF | TGTGCCAGCAGTCCCGGGACTAGCGGGGGGGCGCCTTATTTT
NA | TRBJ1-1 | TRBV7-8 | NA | CASSLNSEAFF | TGTGCCAGCAGCCTTAACTCTGAAGCTTTCTTT
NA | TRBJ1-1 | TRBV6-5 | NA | CASSLQGNLKAFF | TGTGCCAGCAGTTTACAGGGAAATCTGAAAGCTTTCTTT
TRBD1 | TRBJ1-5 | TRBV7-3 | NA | CASSQGQVYQPQHF | TGTGCCAGCAGCCAGGGACAGGTCTATCAGCCCCAGCATTTT
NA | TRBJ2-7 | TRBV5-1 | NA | CASSFRDSSSYEQYF | TGCGCCAGCAGCTTCCGGGACTCGAGCTCCTACGAGCAGTACTTC
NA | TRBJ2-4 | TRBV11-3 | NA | CASSQTVSVAKNIQYF | TGTGCCAGCAGCCAGACAGTTTCTGTAGCCAAAAACATTCAGTACTTC
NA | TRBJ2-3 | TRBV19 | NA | CASSIDRDLTTQYF | TGTGCCAGTAGTATAGATCGGGACTTAACTACGCAGTATTTT
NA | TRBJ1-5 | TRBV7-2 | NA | CASSLWPQPQHF | TGTGCCAGCAGCTTATGGCCTCAGCCCCAGCATTTT
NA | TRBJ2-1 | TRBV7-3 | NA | CASSLTPGSSYNEQFF | TGTGCCAGCAGCTTAACTCCCGGTAGCTCCTACAATGAGCAGTTCTTC
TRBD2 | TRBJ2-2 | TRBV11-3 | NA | CASSFGGGNTGELFF | TGTGCCAGCAGCTTTGGGGGGGGTAACACCGGGGAGCTGTTTTTT
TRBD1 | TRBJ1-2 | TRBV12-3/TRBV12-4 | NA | CASSRTGVGGYTF | TGTGCCAGCAGCCGGACAGGTGTTGGTGGCTACACCTTC
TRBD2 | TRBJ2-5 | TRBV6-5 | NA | CASSRGLAGQETQYF | TGTGCCAGCAGTAGGGGCCTAGCGGGCCAAGAGACCCAGTACTTC
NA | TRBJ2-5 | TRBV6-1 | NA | CASSRDIQETQYF | TGTGCCAGCAGCCGGGACATCCAAGAGACCCAGTACTTC
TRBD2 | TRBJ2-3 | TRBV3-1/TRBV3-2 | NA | CASSQDRTYLAGGSTDTQYF | TGTGCCAGCAGCCAAGATCGGACTTATCTTGCGGGGGGGAGCACAGATACGCAGTATTTT
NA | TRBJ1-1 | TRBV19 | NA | CASSTRKQGKRGNTEAFF | TGTGCCAGTAGTACCCGTAAACAGGGAAAAAGGGGGAACACTGAAGCTTTCTTT
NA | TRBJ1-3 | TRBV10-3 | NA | CATLTGNTIYF | TGTGCCACCTTAACTGGAAACACCATATATTTT
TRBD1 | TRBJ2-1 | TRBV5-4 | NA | CASSLGTAAYNEQFF | TGTGCCAGCAGCTTAGGGACAGCCGCCTACAATGAGCAGTTCTTC
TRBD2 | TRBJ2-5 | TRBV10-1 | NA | CASHRTQKGRGGTQYF | TGCGCCAGCCACAGGACACAGAAGGGGAGGGGAGGGACCCAGTACTTC
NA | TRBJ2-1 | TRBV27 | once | CASSLSSFQKNNEQFF | TGTGCCAGCAGTTTATCATCGTTTCAGAAAAACAATGAGCAGTTCTTC
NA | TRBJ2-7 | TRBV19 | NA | CASSQIRGYEQYF | TGTGCCAGTAGCCAGATCAGGGGCTACGAGCAGTACTTC
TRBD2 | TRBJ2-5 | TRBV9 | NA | CASSVVGTSIQTQYF | TGTGCCAGCAGCGTAGTAGGGACTAGTATACAGACCCAGTACTTC
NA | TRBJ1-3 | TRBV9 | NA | CASSVGLGNTIYF | TGTGCCAGCAGCGTAGGGCTTGGAAACACCATATATTTT
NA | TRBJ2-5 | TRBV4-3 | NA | CASSQASLGGAETQYF | TGCGCCAGCAGCCAAGCGAGTCTTGGGGGCGCGGAGACCCAGTACTTC
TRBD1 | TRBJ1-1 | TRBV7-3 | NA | CASSVARGSAEAFF | TGTGCCAGCAGTGTTGCCAGGGGGAGTGCTGAAGCTTTCTTT
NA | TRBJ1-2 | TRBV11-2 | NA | CASSPGGYGYTF | TGTGCCAGCAGCCCTGGAGGATATGGCTACACCTTC
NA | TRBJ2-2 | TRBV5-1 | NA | CASSMRRNTGELFF | TGCGCCAGCAGCATGAGGCGGAACACCGGGGAGCTGTTTTTT
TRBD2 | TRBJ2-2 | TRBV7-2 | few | CASRSGGEGSGELFF | TGTGCCAGCAGGAGCGGGGGGGAGGGCTCCGGGGAGCTGTTTTTT
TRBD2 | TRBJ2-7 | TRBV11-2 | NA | CASSLSGGNEQYF | TGTGCCAGCAGCCTTAGCGGGGGCAACGAGCAGTACTTC
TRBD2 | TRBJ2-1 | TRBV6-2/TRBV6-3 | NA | CASSSYPGLAGGTEQFF | TGTGCCAGCAGTTCCTATCCCGGACTAGCGGGGGGGACTGAGCAGTTCTTC